These 14 T cell receptor beta chains originate from one sample sequenced in a study of T cells expressing NK-cell markers. With the 5' RACE reads reprocessed, TCRdb shows one record per CDR3 protein and no DNA. The ten most abundant clones cover about 10% of a sample with some 390,000 distinct CDR3 sequences. Sample: blood T cells: a sorted CD56 or NKG2C T cell subset, CD4+ or CD8+ T cells, or bulk PBMC T cells (not recorded which). The receptors shown here come from a woman between 50 and 59 years old in good health.

The chain has TRBV5-1 and TRBJ2-7; there is no DNA to check the TCRdb D call of TRBD1. The CDR3 sequence is 13 residues long. CDR1 SGHRS and CDR2 YFSETQ come from the germline V gene. This chain's CDR3 is CASSWTEQGEQYF.

The chain recombines TRBV13 with TRBJ1-6; TCRdb reports TRBD1, a call that lacks DNA to check it against. This CDR3 comprises 16 residues. Germline loops: CDR1 PRHDT, CDR2 FYEKMQ (reference sequence). CDR3 residues: CASSDAGTGGSSPLHF.

This chain links TRBV29-1 with TRBJ2-5; TCRdb's D call of TRBD1 is untestable without DNA. CDR1 and CDR2 from the germline V gene are SQVTM and ANQGSEA. The CDR3 consists of 14 residues. The CDR3 loop is CSVDQGAYRETQYF.

The chain recombines TRBV7-9 with TRBJ1-1. The germline CDR1 and CDR2 sequences are SEHNR and FQNEAQ (reference sequence). The CDR3 loop spans 13 amino acids. CDR3 sequence: CASSLGQGFGAFF.

V usage is TRBV20-1 and J usage is TRBJ2-5; the TCRdb D gene call, TRBD1, has no DNA to confirm it. Germline CDR1 DFQATT, CDR2 SNEGSKA (reference sequence). The CDR3 is 15 amino acids. The CDR3: CSAKAGTIQSETQYF.

The V call is TRBV12-3 or TRBV12-4, the J call TRBJ2-1. There are 13 residues in the CDR3. The CDR3 spells CASSVAGQAEQFF.

The V call is TRBV12-3 or TRBV12-4, the J call TRBJ2-7; the D call of TRBD1 rests on TCRdb alone, since no DNA is present to check it. The CDR3 is 14 residues long. CDR3: CASSLGGPLYEQYF.

J is TRBJ2-5 and V is TRBV12-3 or TRBV12-4; as DNA is missing, the TRBD2 call by TCRdb cannot be tested. CDR3 length equals 18 residues. CDR3 loop: CASSTRAPSDPYQETQYF.

The V gene is TRBV5-1, the J gene TRBJ2-1; as DNA is missing, the TRBD2 call by TCRdb cannot be tested. This CDR3 contains 15 residues. CDR1 is SGHRS and CDR2 is YFSETQ in the germline V gene. CDR3 region: CASSRTSGRSDEQFF.

The V gene is TRBV2, the J gene TRBJ2-1. The germline V gene has CDR1 SNHLY and CDR2 FYNNEI. The CDR3 length is 16 residues. CDR3 residues: CASSEAQGGLYNEQFF.

The V call is TRBV5-1, the J call TRBJ2-1; TCRdb calls TRBD1, which cannot be checked without DNA. The V gene's germline CDR1 is SGHRS and CDR2 YFSETQ. This CDR3 contains 16 residues. The CDR3 region is CASSPRTERQGNEQFF.

The chain combines TRBV11-2 with TRBJ2-7; TCRdb returns TRBD1, unconfirmable since there is no DNA. CDR3 length equals 15 residues. From germline, CDR1 is SGHAT and CDR2 FQNNGV. The CDR3: CASSLRTGENYEQYF. The complete variable domain, with remaining parts taken from reference TRBV11-2 and TRBJ2-7, reads EAGVAQSPRYKIIEKRQSVAFWCNPISGHATLYWYQQILGQGPKLLIQFQNNGVVDDSQLPKDRFSAERLKGVDSTLKIQPAKLEDSAVYLCASSLRTGENYEQYFGPGTRLTVT.

V gene TRBV30 combines with J gene TRBJ2-1; TCRdb outputs TRBD1, but without DNA this stays unchecked. Germline CDR1 and CDR2: GTSNPN and SVGIG (reference sequence). CDR3 length: 13 amino acids. Here the CDR3 reads CAWSVTGGVEQFF.

This chain's CDR3 is CASTSTGGVYGYTF. V gene TRBV12-3 or TRBV12-4 combines with J gene TRBJ1-2; there is no DNA to check the TCRdb D call of TRBD1. CDR3 length equals 14 residues.